One T cell receptor (beta chain) is described in this entry. The antigen is not known. The sample belongs to a study of radiotherapy plus CTLA-4 blockade in lung cancer. The wider study: About 17% of enrolled patients responded objectively, and roughly 31% had disease control. Notes on the study in general: Blood saw expansion of tumor-derived TCR clones after radiotherapy plus ipilimumab.

The table came from immunoSEQ multiplex PCR; TCRdb's copy has only in-frame clones and leaves some out. The table has nearly 110,000 clones, over 65% seen once. V lost 5 bases and J lost 1, with 13 bases in between. Germline lookup yields CDR1 SGHRS and CDR2 YFSETQ. This CDR3 has 16 amino acids. The J gene is TRBJ2-6, the V gene TRBV5-1; weak D call: TRBD2 (5 bases). This TCR was recovered from a human donor with non-small cell lung cancer that progressed on radiotherapy plus ipilimumab. Some clones in this sample may be carry-over from other donors' samples. The specimen comprised peripheral blood, sampled from a patient treated with radiotherapy plus ipilimumab. The CDR3 DNA reads TGCGCCAGCAGAACGGCCCCGGGATCTGGGGCCAACGTCCTGACTTTC. Translation: CASRTAPGSGANVLTF.